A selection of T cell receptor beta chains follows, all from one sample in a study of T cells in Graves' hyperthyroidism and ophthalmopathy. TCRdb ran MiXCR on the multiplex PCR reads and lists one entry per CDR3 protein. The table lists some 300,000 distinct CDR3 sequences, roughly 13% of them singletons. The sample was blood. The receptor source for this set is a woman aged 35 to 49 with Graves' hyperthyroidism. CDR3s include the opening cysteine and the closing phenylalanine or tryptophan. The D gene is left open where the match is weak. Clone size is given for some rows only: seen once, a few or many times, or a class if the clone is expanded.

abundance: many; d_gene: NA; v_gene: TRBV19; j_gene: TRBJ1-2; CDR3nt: TGTGCCAGTAGTATGATAGGGATGGACTATGGCTACACCTTC; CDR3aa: CASSMIGMDYGYTF
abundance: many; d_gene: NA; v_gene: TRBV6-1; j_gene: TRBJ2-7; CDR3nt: TGTGCCTCCGTACTAGGGACTGGCTACGAGCAGTACTTC; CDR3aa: CASVLGTGYEQYF
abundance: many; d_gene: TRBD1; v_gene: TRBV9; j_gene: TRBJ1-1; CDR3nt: TGTGCCAGCAGCCCCCGACAGGGCCTTCTCCCCACTGAAGCTTTCTTT; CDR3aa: CASSPRQGLLPTEAFF
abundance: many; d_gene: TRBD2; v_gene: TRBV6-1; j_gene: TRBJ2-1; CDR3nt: TGTGCCAGCAGTAGAAAAGGACTAGGATACAATGAGCAGTTCTTC; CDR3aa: CASSRKGLGYNEQFF
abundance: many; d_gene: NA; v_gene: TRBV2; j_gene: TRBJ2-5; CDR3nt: TGTGCCAGCAGCGCGACTGTTGAGACCCAGTACTTC; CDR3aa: CASSATVETQYF
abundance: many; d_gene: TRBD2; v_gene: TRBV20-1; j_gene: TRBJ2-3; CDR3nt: TGCAGTGCTTCTAGCGGGAGGGCCGAAGATACGCAGTATTTT; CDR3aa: CSASSGRAEDTQYF
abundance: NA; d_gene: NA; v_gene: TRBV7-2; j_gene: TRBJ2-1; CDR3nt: TGTGCCAGCAGCCCCGGGACTGGGGCCTACAATGAGCAGTTCTTC; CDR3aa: CASSPGTGAYNEQFF
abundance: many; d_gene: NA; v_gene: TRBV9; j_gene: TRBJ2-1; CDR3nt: TGTGCCAGCAGCGTAGAGCAGGGTAATGAGCAGTTCTTC; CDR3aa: CASSVEQGNEQFF
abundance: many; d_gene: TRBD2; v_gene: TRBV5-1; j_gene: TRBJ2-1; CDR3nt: TGCGCCAGCTTACTAGCGGGGGGGAACAATGAGCAGTTCTTC; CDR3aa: CASLLAGGNNEQFF
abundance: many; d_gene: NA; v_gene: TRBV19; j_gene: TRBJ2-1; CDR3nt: TGTGCCAGTAGTATCGGCAGGGCCAATGAGCAGTTCTTC; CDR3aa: CASSIGRANEQFF
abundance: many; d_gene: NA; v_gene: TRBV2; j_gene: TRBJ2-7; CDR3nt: TGTGCCAGCAGCGCGGTGCGGCGGGCCGTATCCTACGAGCAGTACTTC; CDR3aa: CASSAVRRAVSYEQYF
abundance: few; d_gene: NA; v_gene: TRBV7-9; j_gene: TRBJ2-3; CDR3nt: TGTGCCAGCAGCCTCCGGACCCTAGTGGCAGATACGCAGTATTTT; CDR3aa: CASSLRTLVADTQYF
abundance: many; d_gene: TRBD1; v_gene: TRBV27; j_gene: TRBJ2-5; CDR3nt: TGTGCCAGCGGCCCCGGGACAGGGTCGGCAGAGACCCAGTACTTC; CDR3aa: CASGPGTGSAETQYF
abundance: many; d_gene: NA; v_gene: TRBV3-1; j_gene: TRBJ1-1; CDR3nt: TGTGCCAGCAGCCAAGGAGAGGGTGGCACTGAAGCTTTCTTT; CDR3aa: CASSQGEGGTEAFF
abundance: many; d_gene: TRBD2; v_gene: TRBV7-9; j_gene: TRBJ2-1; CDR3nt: TGTGCCAGCAGCTTAAAGTCGGCTAGCGGAAACAATGAGCAGTTCTTC; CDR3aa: CASSLKSASGNNEQFF
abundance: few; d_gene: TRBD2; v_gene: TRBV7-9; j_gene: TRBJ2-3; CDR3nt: TGTGCCAGCAGCTCGCTAGCGGGAGCAATGGTAGATACGCAGTATTTT; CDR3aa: CASSSLAGAMVDTQYF
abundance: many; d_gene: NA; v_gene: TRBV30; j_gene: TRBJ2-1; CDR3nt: TGTGCCTGGAGAGTCCAGGGCCCCTACAATGAGCAGTTCTTC; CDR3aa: CAWRVQGPYNEQFF
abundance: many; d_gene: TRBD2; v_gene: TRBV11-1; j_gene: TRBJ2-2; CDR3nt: TGTGCCAGCAGTCGAAGCGGGGCGAACACCGGGGAGCTGTTTTTT; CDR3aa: CASSRSGANTGELFF
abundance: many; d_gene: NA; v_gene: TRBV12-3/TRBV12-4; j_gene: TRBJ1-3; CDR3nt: TGTGCCAGCAGTACCCCGGGGCGGCCCAGCTCTGGAAACACCATATATTTT; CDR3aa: CASSTPGRPSSGNTIYF
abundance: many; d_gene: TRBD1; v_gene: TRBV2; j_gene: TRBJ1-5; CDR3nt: TGTGCCAGCAGTGAACGGACAGGGAGCAATCAGCCCCAGCATTTT; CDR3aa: CASSERTGSNQPQHF
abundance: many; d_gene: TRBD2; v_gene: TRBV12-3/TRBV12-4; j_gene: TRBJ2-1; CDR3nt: TGTGCCAGCATCCCGGGACTAGCGACCTACAATGAGCAGTTCTTC; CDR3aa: CASIPGLATYNEQFF
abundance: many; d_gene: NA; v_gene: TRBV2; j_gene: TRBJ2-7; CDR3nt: TGTGCCAGCAGTCCGGTGGTAGTGGGAGAGCAGTACTTC; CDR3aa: CASSPVVVGEQYF
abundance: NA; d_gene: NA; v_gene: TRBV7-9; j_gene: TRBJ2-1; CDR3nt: TGTGCCAGCAGCTCCTCCGGGGATGGGAATGAGCAGTTCTTC; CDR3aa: CASSSSGDGNEQFF
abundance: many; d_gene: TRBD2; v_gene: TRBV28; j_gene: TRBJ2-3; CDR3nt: TGTGCCGGGGGGGGCACAGATACGCAGTATTTT; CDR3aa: CAGGGTDTQYF
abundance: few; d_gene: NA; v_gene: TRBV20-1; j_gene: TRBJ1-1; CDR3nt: TGCAGTGCTAGCCGGCCACCCGAGGCTTTCTTT; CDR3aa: CSASRPPEAFF
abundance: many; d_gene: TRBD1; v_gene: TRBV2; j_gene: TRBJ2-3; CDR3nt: TGTGCCAGCAGCGAAACAGGGGTCCTACCCTCTAGCACAGATACGCAGTATTTT; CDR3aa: CASSETGVLPSSTDTQYF
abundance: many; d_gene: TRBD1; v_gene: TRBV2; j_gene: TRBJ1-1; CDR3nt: TGTGCCAGCTCTCCCCCGGGACAGCTGCAGGCTTTCTTT; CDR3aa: CASSPPGQLQAFF
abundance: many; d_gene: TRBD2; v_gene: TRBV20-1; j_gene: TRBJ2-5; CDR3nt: TGCAGTGCCTATAGCGGGATTGGGGAGACCCAGTACTTC; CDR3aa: CSAYSGIGETQYF
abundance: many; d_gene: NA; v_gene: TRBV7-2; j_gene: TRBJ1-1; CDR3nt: TGTGCCAGCAGCTTAGTAGTGAACACTGAAGCTTTCTTT; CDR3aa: CASSLVVNTEAFF
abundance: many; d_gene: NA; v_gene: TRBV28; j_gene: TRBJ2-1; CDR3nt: TGTGCCAGCAGTTACCCTAATACAGAGCAGTTCTTC; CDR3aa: CASSYPNTEQFF
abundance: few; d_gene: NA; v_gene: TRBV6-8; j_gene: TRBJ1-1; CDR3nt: TGTGCCAGCAGTTTGACCCGCCTAAACCGGAGGAACACTGAAGCTTTCTTT; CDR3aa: CASSLTRLNRRNTEAFF
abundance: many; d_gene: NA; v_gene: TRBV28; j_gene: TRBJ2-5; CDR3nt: TGTGCCAGCAGGTGGGGCCTACAAGAGACCCAGTACTTC; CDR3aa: CASRWGLQETQYF
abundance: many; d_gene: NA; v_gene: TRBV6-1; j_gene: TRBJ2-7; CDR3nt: TGTGCCAGCAGTCACACAGGGATCCACGAGCAGTACTTC; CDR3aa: CASSHTGIHEQYF
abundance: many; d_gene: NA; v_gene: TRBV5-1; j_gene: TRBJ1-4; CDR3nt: TGCGCCAGCAGCTTGGGAGTGGACTCAACTAATGAAAAACTGTTTTTT; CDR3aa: CASSLGVDSTNEKLFF
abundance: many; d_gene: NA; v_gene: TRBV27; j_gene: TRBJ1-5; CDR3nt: TGTGCCAGCAGAAAAACAGGAGGAGGACTTCAGCCCCAGCATTTT; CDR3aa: CASRKTGGGLQPQHF
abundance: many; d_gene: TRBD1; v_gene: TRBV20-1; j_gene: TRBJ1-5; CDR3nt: TGCAGTGCTAGTTCTCTCGGGACAGGGAAACAGCCCCAGCATTTT; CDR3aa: CSASSLGTGKQPQHF
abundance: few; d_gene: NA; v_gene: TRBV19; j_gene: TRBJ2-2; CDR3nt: TGTGCCAGTAGTCAACAGAACACCGGGGAGCTGTTTTTT; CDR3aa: CASSQQNTGELFF
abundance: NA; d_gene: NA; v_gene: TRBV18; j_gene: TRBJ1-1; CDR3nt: TGTGCCAGCTCGGTACTACCTAACACTGAAGCTTTCTTT; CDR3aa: CASSVLPNTEAFF
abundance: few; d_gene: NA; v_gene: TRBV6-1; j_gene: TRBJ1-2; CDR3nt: TGTGCCAGCAGCCGGGGCAGCTATGGCTACACCTTC; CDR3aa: CASSRGSYGYTF
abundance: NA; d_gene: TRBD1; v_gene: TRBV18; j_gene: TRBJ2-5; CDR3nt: TGTGCCAGCTCACCTCAACAGGGGGCGGAGGAGACCCAGTACTTC; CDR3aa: CASSPQQGAEETQYF
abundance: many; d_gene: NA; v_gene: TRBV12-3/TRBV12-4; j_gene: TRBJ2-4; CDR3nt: TGTGCCAGCAGGGAGGGGGTAGGGGTTGGGACCAAAAACATTCAGTACTTC; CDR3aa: CASREGVGVGTKNIQYF